The 27 T cell receptor beta chains given below trace back to one sample, sequenced in a study of blood T cell repertoires in COVID-19. Libraries were prepared by immunoSEQ multiplex PCR; TCRdb keeps only in-frame clonotypes and omits some of them. The repertoire holds about 170,000 clones, around 86% seen once, with around 0.63% in the top ten. Sequences were obtained from peripheral blood. Source of these receptors: a man aged 55 to 70 with COVID-19, enrolled during active disease.

The chain couples TRBV4-3 to TRBJ2-2, with TRBD2 as a possible D gene (6 bases). The CDR3 is made up of 16 amino acids. The V gene's germline CDR1 is LGHNA and CDR2 YSLEER. Trimming cost V 1 base and J 1 base, with 10 bases left between them. The CDR3 here is CASSQGLGGNTGELFF. The CDR3 nucleotides read TGCGCCAGCAGCCAAGGACTAGGAGGGAACACCGGGGAGCTGTTTTTT.

The CDR3 DNA is TGTGCCAGCAGCAAGGGACAGGGGGCGATACAAGAGACCCAGTACTTC. Its protein is CASSKGQGAIQETQYF. The J gene is TRBJ2-5, the V gene TRBV21-1; the tabulated D call, TRBD1, remains unverified against the DNA. TRBV21-1 constitutes a pseudogene. This CDR3 contains 16 residues.

The rearrangement links TRBV2 to TRBJ1-5, with a weak D call TRBD1 (6 bases). The CDR3 length is 14 residues. Germline V gene data show CDR1 as SNHLY and CDR2 as FYNNEI. The ends were cut back, 5 bases at V and 3 bases at J, with 11 bases in the middle. The CDR3 DNA reads as TGTGCCAGCAGTCGGACAGCCGTCAATCAGCCCCAGCATTTT. The encoded protein is CASSRTAVNQPQHF.

This CDR3 is CASSSIAGSSYNEQFF. DNA of the CDR3: TGTGCCAGCAGCTCCATAGCGGGGAGCTCCTACAATGAGCAGTTCTTC. This chain joins TRBV5-5 and TRBJ2-1; 8 bases are shared with TRBD2. After removal of 3 bases from V and 0 bases from J, the junction contained 5 bases not matched to a gene. Germline V gene sequence: CDR1 SGHKS, CDR2 YYEKEE (reference sequence). The length of the CDR3 is 16 residues.

This chain connects TRBV11-2 to TRBJ2-1; TRBD2 aligns across 8 bases. The germline gives CDR1 SGHAT, CDR2 FQNNGV. Trimming took 5 bases from V and 3 from J; bases not matched to a gene: 6. This CDR3 has 15 residues. CDR3 DNA: TGTGCCAGCAGCCTTGAAAGCGGGAGCTACAATGAGCAGTTCTTC. It yields the protein CASSLESGSYNEQFF.

The V gene is TRBV29-1, the J gene TRBJ2-5; D perhaps matches TRBD1 (6 bases). The CDR3 sequence is 11 residues long. Per the germline V gene, CDR1 is SQVTM and CDR2 is ANQGSEA. CDR3: CPRDTQETQYF. CDR3 DNA: TGCCCCCGGGACACCCAAGAGACCCAGTACTTC.

With respect to this clone: Different DNA sequences within this sample yield the same CDR3. The chain is built from TRBV3-1 (or the pseudogene TRBV3-2) and TRBJ2-3; tentatively, D is TRBD2 (6 bases). The germline V and J ends were trimmed by 1 base and 1 base, with 6 bases remaining between them. The germline V gene encodes CDR1 LGHDT and CDR2 YNNKEL (reference sequence). The CDR3 length is 14 residues. The CDR3 protein is CASSQGGGTDTQYF. The CDR3, as DNA: TGTGCCAGCAGCCAAGGGGGGGGCACAGATACGCAGTATTTT.

The rearrangement joins TRBV7-8 to TRBJ1-2, with TRBD1 identical over 8 bases. The length of the CDR3 is 13 residues. The V and J ends lost 5 bases and 7 bases, in that order; junction bases with no gene match: 6. Germline V gene data show CDR1 as SGHVS and CDR2 as FQNEAQ. The CDR3 DNA sequence: TGTGCCAGCAGCCCGCAGGGGGCGCTTGGCTACACCTTC. Translated: CASSPQGALGYTF.

The V gene is TRBV9, the J gene TRBJ2-7; 10 nucleotides agree with TRBD2. The CDR3 is 15 amino acids. CDR1 is SGDLS, CDR2 YYNGEE, per germline. Trimming removed 0 bases from V and 4 bases from J; junction bases left unmatched: 4. The CDR3, as DNA: TGTGCCAGCAGCGTAGCAGCGGGAGGGATATACGAGCAGTACTTC. Translated, it gives CASSVAAGGIYEQYF.

The CDR3: CASSEGTGRNTEAFF. For the CDR3, the DNA is TGTGCCAGCAGCGAGGGGACAGGGAGGAACACTGAAGCTTTCTTT. The rearrangement joins TRBV9 to TRBJ1-1, with 9 bases that match TRBD1. After removal of 3 bases from V and 1 base from J, the junction contained 4 bases not matched to a gene. The CDR3 covers 15 residues. Germline assignment: CDR1 SGDLS and CDR2 YYNGEE.

The chain is built from TRBV5-8 and TRBJ1-3; D is unclear. CDR1 and CDR2 (germline): SGHTS, YDEGEE. Between the trimmed V and J ends, which lost 0 bases and 0 bases, there was a span of 7 bases. The CDR3 is 15 amino acids. The CDR3 is CASSLGQFSGNTIYF. Here the CDR3 DNA reads TGTGCCAGCAGCTTGGGGCAGTTCTCTGGAAACACCATATATTTT.

The chain uses TRBV6-2 or TRBV6-3 and TRBJ2-7, with 8 bases identical to TRBD1. The CDR3 loop spans 14 amino acids. The germline CDR1 and CDR2 sequences are MNHEY and SVGEGT. Trimming removed 5 bases from V and 3 bases from J; junction bases left unmatched: 6. The CDR3 reads CASSRTGGGYEQYF. CDR3 bases: TGTGCCAGCAGTCGAACAGGGGGTGGCTACGAGCAGTACTTC.

The rearrangement uses TRBV7-8 and TRBJ1-3; 8 nucleotides agree with TRBD1. From germline, CDR1 is SGHVS and CDR2 FQNEAQ. The junction had 9 bases not matched to a gene; V was cut back by 5 bases and J by 0 bases. The CDR3 runs to 17 residues. The CDR3 coding sequence is TGTGCCAGCAGCGACAGGACAGGGAAAATCTCTGGAAACACCATATATTTT. Its protein product is CASSDRTGKISGNTIYF.

This chain links TRBV6-4 with TRBJ2-7, with 13 bases identical to TRBD2. Germline CDR1 is MRHNA and CDR2 is SNTAGT. CDR3 size: 15 residues. Trimming cost V 9 bases and J 4 bases; bases outside gene matches: 9. The CDR3 sequence is CARRLAGGREYEQYF. CDR3 nucleotides: TGTGCCAGAAGACTAGCGGGGGGCCGGGAATACGAGCAGTACTTC.

The chain carries TRBV5-1 and TRBJ1-4, with 7 positions matching TRBD1. The CDR3 extends over 14 amino acids. Per the germline V gene, CDR1 is SGHRS and CDR2 is YFSETQ. The V and J ends lost 4 bases and 5 bases, in that order; junction bases with no gene match: 5. The CDR3 loop is CASSPLTGNEKLFF. CDR3 sequence (DNA): TGCGCCAGCAGCCCTTTGACAGGGAATGAAAAACTGTTTTTT.

CDR3 region: CASSLGRGQGTDTQYF. The CDR3 bases are TGTGCCAGCAGCTTAGGGAGGGGACAGGGCACAGATACGCAGTATTTT. This chain links TRBV7-2 with TRBJ2-3, with 8 bases identical to TRBD1. The CDR3 consists of 16 residues. V lost 1 base and J lost 1; bases outside the gene matches: 4. The germline CDR1 and CDR2 sequences are SGHTA and FQGNSA.

The V and J genes are TRBV4-2 and TRBJ1-1; D remains unclear. There are 13 residues in the CDR3. V lost 1 base to trimming and J lost 2 bases, with 5 bases between them. CDR1 and CDR2 (germline): LGHNA, YNFKEQ. The CDR3 DNA follows: TGTGCCAGCAGCCAAGGGCACAACACTGAAGCTTTCTTT. This codes for CASSQGHNTEAFF.

The chain is built from TRBV6-4 and TRBJ1-2; 12 bases fit TRBD1. Germline CDR1 reads MRHNA; CDR2 reads SNTAGT. This CDR3 comprises 15 residues. V lost 2 bases to trimming and J lost 3 bases; unmatched junction nucleotides: 1. Here the CDR3 reads CASSDGTGGDYGYTF. In DNA, the CDR3 is TGTGCCAGCAGTGACGGGACAGGGGGCGACTATGGCTACACCTTC.

The V and J genes are TRBV19 and TRBJ1-5; no reliable D call. The CDR3 consists of 15 residues. The germline V gene encodes CDR1 LNHDA and CDR2 SQIVND (reference sequence). The V end was cut by 4 bases, the J end by 0 bases, with 10 bases between. In DNA, the CDR3 is TGTGCCAGTAGTAGAATGGGCCCTAGCAATCAGCCCCAGCATTTT. It is translated as CASSRMGPSNQPQHF.

The chain joins TRBV28 to TRBJ1-3, with D possibly TRBD1 on 6 matching bases. The CDR3 consists of 15 residues. Trimming stripped 5 bases from V and 3 bases from J, with 14 bases between. The germline gives CDR1 MDHEN, CDR2 SYDVKM. The DNA of the CDR3 is TGTGCCAGCAGTCGACAGGCGTATGATGGAAACACCATATATTTT. It specifies CASSRQAYDGNTIYF.

This sequence joins TRBV10-3 and TRBJ2-3, with unresolved D. CDR1 is ENHRY, CDR2 SYGVKD, per germline. V lost 5 bases to trimming and J lost 0 bases, with 9 bases between them. This CDR3 spans 14 amino acids. CDR3 DNA: TGTGCCATCAGTCTTAGCCTCAGCACAGATACGCAGTATTTT. The encoded protein is CAISLSLSTDTQYF.

This clone appeared a few times. The rearrangement links TRBV6-6 to TRBJ2-3, with 12 bases fitting TRBD2. This CDR3 is built from 16 residues. The germline CDR1 and CDR2 sequences are MNHNY and SVGAGI (reference sequence). V lost 5 bases to trimming and J lost 6 bases; unmatched junction nucleotides: 9. CDR3 protein: CASSLRGTSGLDTQYF. CDR3 DNA: TGTGCCAGCAGTCTCAGGGGGACTAGCGGGCTGGATACGCAGTATTTT.

The chain carries TRBV7-8 and TRBJ2-3; 9 positions match TRBD2. CDR1 is SGHVS and CDR2 is FQNEAQ in the germline V gene. The V gene end was trimmed by 1 base and the J gene end by 8 bases; junction bases not matched to a gene: 4. This CDR3 has 14 residues. The CDR3 loop reads CASSLDGGRVTQYF. CDR3 in DNA: TGTGCCAGCAGCTTAGACGGCGGGAGGGTTACGCAGTATTTT.

This chain joins TRBV3-1 (or the pseudogene TRBV3-2) and TRBJ2-6; a weak D match, TRBD1 (6 bases). Trimming left V 4 bases short and J 0 bases short, with 10 bases between. Germline loops: CDR1 LGHDT, CDR2 YNNKEL (reference sequence). The CDR3 totals 16 residues. The DNA for the CDR3 is TGTGCCAGCAGCCGGCAGGGGAACTCTGGGGCCAACGTCCTGACTTTC. It translates to CASSRQGNSGANVLTF.

The chain combines TRBV5-6 with TRBJ1-1; weak D call: TRBD1 (6 bases). The V gene lost 3 bases and the J gene lost 6 bases, with 15 bases spanning the gap. The CDR3 runs 14 residues. CDR1 and CDR2 (germline): SGHDT, YYEEEE. The CDR3 DNA reads TGTGCCAGCAGCTCCCTCAGGGGCCGCGCTGAAGCTTTCTTT. Amino acid sequence: CASSSLRGRAEAFF.

The chain recombines TRBV10-3 with TRBJ1-2; 7 bases agree with TRBD1. Germline V lookup: CDR1 ENHRY, CDR2 SYGVKD. This CDR3 has 15 residues. V shed 2 bases and J 6 bases; nucleotides not matched to a gene: 9. This chain's CDR3 is CAISEPATGTNGYTF. CDR3 DNA sequence: TGTGCCATCAGTGAGCCCGCGACAGGGACAAATGGCTACACCTTC.

V gene TRBV5-1 combines with J gene TRBJ2-7; TRBD2 aligns across 11 bases. Germline lookup yields CDR1 SGHRS and CDR2 YFSETQ. The CDR3 totals 17 residues. J lost 2 bases, V lost 3 bases, and 10 bases had no gene match. The DNA of the CDR3 is TGCGCCAGCAGCTCTCGATCCGGGACTAGCGGCACCTACGAGCAGTACTTC. It is translated as CASSSRSGTSGTYEQYF.